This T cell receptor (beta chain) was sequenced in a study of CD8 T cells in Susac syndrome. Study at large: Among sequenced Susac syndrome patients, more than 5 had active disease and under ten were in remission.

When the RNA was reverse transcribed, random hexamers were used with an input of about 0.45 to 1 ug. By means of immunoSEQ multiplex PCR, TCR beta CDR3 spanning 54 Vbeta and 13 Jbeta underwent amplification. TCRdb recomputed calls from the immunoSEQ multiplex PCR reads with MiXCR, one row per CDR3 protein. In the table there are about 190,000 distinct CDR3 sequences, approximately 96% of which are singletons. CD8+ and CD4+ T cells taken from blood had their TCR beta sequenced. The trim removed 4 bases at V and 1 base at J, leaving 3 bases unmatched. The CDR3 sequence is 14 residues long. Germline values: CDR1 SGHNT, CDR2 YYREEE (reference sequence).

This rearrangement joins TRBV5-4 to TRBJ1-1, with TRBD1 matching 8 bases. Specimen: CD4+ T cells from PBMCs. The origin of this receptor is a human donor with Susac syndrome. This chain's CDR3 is CASSSGQGNTEAFF. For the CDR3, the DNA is TGTGCCAGCAGCAGCGGACAGGGGAACACTGAAGCTTTCTTT.